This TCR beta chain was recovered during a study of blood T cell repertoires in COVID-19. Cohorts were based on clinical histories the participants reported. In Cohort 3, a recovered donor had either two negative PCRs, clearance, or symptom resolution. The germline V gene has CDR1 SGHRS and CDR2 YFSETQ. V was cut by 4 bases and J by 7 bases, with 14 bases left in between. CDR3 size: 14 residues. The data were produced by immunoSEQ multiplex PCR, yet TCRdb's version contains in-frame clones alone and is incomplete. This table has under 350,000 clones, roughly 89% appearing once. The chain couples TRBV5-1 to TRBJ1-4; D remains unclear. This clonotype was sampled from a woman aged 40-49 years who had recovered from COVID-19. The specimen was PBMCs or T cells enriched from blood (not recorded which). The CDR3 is CASSTGIEAEKLFF. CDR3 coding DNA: TGCGCCAGCAGCACCGGGATAGAGGCTGAAAAACTGTTTTTT. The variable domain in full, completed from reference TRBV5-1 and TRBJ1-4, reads KAGVTQTPRYLIKTRGQQVTLSCSPISGHRSVSWYQQTPGQGLQFLFEYFSETQRNKGNFPGRFSGRQFSNSRSEMNVSTLELGDSALYLCASSTGIEAEKLFFGSGTQLSVL.